One T cell receptor (beta chain) is described in this entry. What it binds is unknown. Isolated per sample were at least 7 million PBMCs. This specimen comes from a study of blood T cells in healthy people across ages. Study-level information: The template switching approach captured approximately one barcoded beta molecule for every two T cells.

The authors ran a second PCR of about 6 to 11 cycles using a sample-barcoded 5' primer and a J-beta primer mix. MiXCR, run by TCRdb on the 5' RACE reads, gives a single entry per CDR3 protein. The table includes roughly 800,000 distinct CDR3 sequences, 58% detected once. This CDR3 has 12 residues. V lost 3 bases, J lost 2 bases, and 8 bases lay in between. Germline V lookup: CDR1 SQVTM, CDR2 ANQGSEA. Whole-study results and caveats: Significant beta diversity loss was already apparent by age approximately 40, declining roughly linearly. Researchers deemed the diversity estimates from one million T cells underestimates.

The TCR comes from a man under 40 in good health. The sequenced sample was blood. V usage is TRBV29-1 and J usage is TRBJ2-7, with D possibly matching TRBD2 (7 bases). The CDR3 sequence is CSVDGGPYEQYF. CDR3 in DNA: TGCAGCGTTGACGGGGGGCCCTACGAGCAGTACTTC.